These 14 T cell receptor beta chains came from one sample sequenced in a study of blood T cell repertoires in COVID-19. The data were produced by immunoSEQ multiplex PCR, yet TCRdb's version contains in-frame clones alone and is incomplete. The sample holds hundreds of thousands of clones; 70% to 90% are singletons and the top ten take 2.5% to 3%. The sequenced sample was peripheral blood. The receptors were sampled from a woman in her seventies with active or convalescent COVID-19.

The chain employs TRBV30 and TRBJ2-7, with D unclear. This CDR3 spans 10 amino acids. CDR1 GTSNPN and CDR2 SVGIG come from the germline V gene (reference sequence). Trimming stripped 0 bases from V and 5 bases from J, with 2 bases between. The CDR3 protein is CAWSVNEQYF. In nucleotides, the CDR3 is TGTGCCTGGAGTGTTAACGAGCAGTACTTC.

This clone was counted once. V gene TRBV29-1 combines with J gene TRBJ2-7; D may be TRBD1 (6 bases). V lost 6 bases, J lost 5 bases, and 14 bases lay in between. CDR1 and CDR2 (germline): SQVTM, ANQGSEA. The CDR3 has 12 amino acids. The CDR3 here is CSVNTGSNEQYF. CDR3 nucleotides: TGCAGCGTAAATACAGGGTCGAACGAGCAGTACTTC.

The chain links TRBV2 to TRBJ2-7, with D uncertain. The germline CDR1 and CDR2 sequences are SNHLY and FYNNEI. The CDR3 runs to 14 residues. V was cut by 3 bases and J by 2 bases, with 11 bases left in between. CDR3 loop: CASSDEPRTYEQYF. The CDR3 bases are TGTGCCAGCAGTGATGAACCTAGAACCTACGAGCAGTACTTC.

The chain combines TRBV27 with TRBJ2-3; 10 nucleotides align to TRBD1. V lost 6 bases to trimming and J lost 2 bases; unmatched junction nucleotides: 11. Germline CDR1 reads MNHEY; CDR2 reads SMNVEV (reference sequence). The CDR3 covers 17 residues. The CDR3 sequence: CASRRFGTGVSTDTQYF. CDR3 coding DNA: TGTGCCAGCAGACGTTTCGGGACAGGGGTTTCCACAGATACGCAGTATTTT.

The chain couples TRBV7-9 to TRBJ2-5; 8 bases align to TRBD2. The germline CDR1 and CDR2 sequences are SEHNR and FQNEAQ (reference sequence). Trimming cost V 5 bases and J 0 bases; bases outside gene matches: 8. The CDR3 extends over 16 amino acids. The CDR3 nucleotides are TGTGCCAGCAGCGCCACGGGGGGGGCAGACCAAGAGACCCAGTACTTC. It yields the protein CASSATGGADQETQYF.

This chain joins TRBV27 and TRBJ2-5; 12 bases line up with TRBD1. V was clipped by 9 bases and J by 4 bases; unmatched bases: 9. This CDR3 has 15 amino acids. Germline V CDR1 and CDR2: MNHEY, SMNVEV (reference sequence). In DNA form, the CDR3 reads TGTGCCAGTTACACCGGGACAGGGGGCGCAGAGACCCAGTACTTC. Its protein product is CASYTGTGGAETQYF.

There are a few counts of this clone. The rearrangement links TRBV9 to TRBJ1-1; D unclear. Deletions cut 0 bases from V and 1 base from J, with 10 bases between. This CDR3 has 15 residues. The germline V gene has CDR1 SGDLS and CDR2 YYNGEE. As DNA, the CDR3 is TGTGCCAGCAGCGTAGGTGTTACACCGAACACTGAAGCTTTCTTT. Encoded protein: CASSVGVTPNTEAFF. The whole variable domain, filled in from reference TRBV9 and TRBJ1-1, reads DSGVTQTPKHLITATGQRVTLRCSPRSGDLSVYWYQQSLDQGLQFLIQYYNGEERAKGNILERFSAQQFPDLHSELNLSSLELGDSALYFCASSVGVTPNTEAFFGQGTRLTVV.

V gene TRBV27 combines with J gene TRBJ1-1; the D is unclear. The CDR3 is made up of 18 amino acids. Germline loops: CDR1 MNHEY, CDR2 SMNVEV (reference sequence). The V and J ends lost 3 bases and 1 base respectively, with 21 bases between them. In DNA form, the CDR3 reads TGTGCCAGCAGTTTTCGTGCAGCTCTAATTCGGAGGAACACTGAAGCTTTCTTT. This gives the protein CASSFRAALIRRNTEAFF.

This clone was found many times. V gene TRBV18 combines with J gene TRBJ1-2; TRBD1 is a possible D gene (5 bases). Trimming removed 2 bases at V and 2 bases at J, with 9 bases between. Germline V gene data show CDR1 as KGHSH and CDR2 as LQKENI. The CDR3 sequence is 14 residues long. The DNA for the CDR3 is TGTGCCAGCTCACCAGAAGGGGCCAACTATGGCTACACCTTC. It is translated as CASSPEGANYGYTF.

This clone was seen only once. V is TRBV4-2 and J is TRBJ2-3, with 7 nucleotides matching TRBD2. This CDR3 is built from 15 residues. Germline-derived CDR1 and CDR2 are LGHNA and YNFKEQ. After removal of 1 base from V and 4 bases from J, the junction contained 5 bases not matched to a gene. The CDR3, as DNA: TGTGCCAGCAGCCAAGCAAGCGGGGCCCCAGATACGCAGTATTTT. Protein product: CASSQASGAPDTQYF.

This chain uses TRBV4-1 with TRBJ2-3; 8 bases agree with TRBD2. Germline CDR1 is MGHRA and CDR2 is YSYEKL. This CDR3 has 14 amino acids. Unmatched junction bases numbered 1, after V lost 0 bases and J lost 5 bases. CDR3: CASSQELAGDTQYF. The CDR3 nucleotides are TGCGCCAGCAGCCAAGAGCTAGCGGGAGATACGCAGTATTTT.

The CDR3 DNA sequence: TGTGCCAGCAGGACAGCCTCCCCCGGGGAGCTGTTTTTT. Its protein is CASRTASPGELFF. The chain recombines TRBV7-9 with TRBJ2-2, with a tentative D call TRBD1 (5 bases). Germline CDR1 SEHNR, CDR2 FQNEAQ (reference sequence). V was shortened by 6 bases and J by 6 bases, with 11 bases between the two germline ends. This CDR3 is 13 amino acids long.

The chain uses TRBV4-1 and TRBJ1-6, with 7 bases matching TRBD1. Germline CDR1 reads MGHRA; CDR2 reads YSYEKL. This CDR3 is 15 amino acids long. With V trimmed by 4 bases and J by 7 bases, 7 bases remained unmatched. The CDR3: CASSLEGARNSPLHF. CDR3 coding DNA: TGCGCCAGCAGCCTCGAGGGGGCGCGCAATTCACCCCTCCACTTT.

This clone appeared a few times. The rearrangement uses TRBV3-1 (or the pseudogene TRBV3-2) and TRBJ2-1, with 10 bases fitting TRBD2. CDR3 size: 18 residues. Trimming cost V 4 bases and J 4 bases; bases outside gene matches: 13. Germline V gene sequence: CDR1 LGHDT, CDR2 YNNKEL (reference sequence). The CDR3: CASSPSGSGRGTYNEQFF. The CDR3 bases are TGTGCCAGCAGCCCGAGCGGAAGCGGGAGGGGAACATACAATGAGCAGTTCTTC.